These 16 T cell receptor beta chains originate from one sample sequenced in a study of blood T cell repertoires in COVID-19. Here immunoSEQ multiplex PCR was the method, and the copy in TCRdb shows in-frame clones only, minus some. Of about 160,000 clones listed, around 80% are singletons. The source material was PBMCs or T cells enriched from blood (not recorded which). These receptors all stem from a woman aged 45-60 years in a cohort exposed to, infected with or recovered from COVID-19 (not recorded which).

CDR3 sequence reads: CASVYSTGTNTEAFF. The CDR3 DNA sequence: TGTGCCAGCGTCTATTCGACGGGAACGAACACTGAAGCTTTCTTT. The rearrangement joins TRBV13 to TRBJ1-1, with D hard to call. The germline V gene encodes CDR1 PRHDT and CDR2 FYEKMQ (reference sequence). Trimming cost V 8 bases and J 1 base, with 17 bases left between them. The CDR3 is 15 residues long. Drawing the rest from reference TRBV13 and TRBJ1-1, the complete variable domain is AAGVIQSPRHLIKEKRETATLKCYPIPRHDTVYWYQQGPGQDPQFLISFYEKMQSDKGSIPDRFSAQQFSDYHSELNMSSLELGDSALYFCASVYSTGTNTEAFFGQGTRLTVV.

The CDR3 bases are TGTGCCAGCAGAACTGACAGGGAATACAATGAGCAGTTCTTC. Translation gives CASRTDREYNEQFF. The chain has TRBV28 and TRBJ2-1, with TRBD1 identical over 7 bases. CDR1 is MDHEN and CDR2 is SYDVKM in the germline V gene. This CDR3 has 14 residues. The V and J ends lost 6 bases and 4 bases, in that order; junction bases with no gene match: 6.

Remarks on this clone: The sample contains more than one DNA sequence encoding this CDR3. The chain carries TRBV28 and TRBJ2-7, with TRBD1 matching over 9 bases. The junction had 5 bases not matched to a gene; V was cut back by 1 base and J by 4 bases. The germline gives CDR1 MDHEN, CDR2 SYDVKM. The CDR3 extends over 15 amino acids. The CDR3 region is CASSLYGTGLYEQYF. The CDR3 nucleotides are TGTGCCAGCAGTTTATACGGGACAGGGTTATACGAGCAGTACTTC.

This clone was detected a few times. The V call is TRBV7-2, the J call TRBJ2-1; maybe TRBD2 (6 bases). CDR3 length: 16 residues. The V and J ends lost 5 bases and 0 bases respectively, with 14 bases between them. CDR1 and CDR2 from the germline V gene are SGHTA and FQGNSA. DNA of the CDR3: TGTGCCAGCAGCCGGCCACGGGAGAGCTCCTACAATGAGCAGTTCTTC. This gives the protein CASSRPRESSYNEQFF.

This clone was counted once. The rearrangement uses TRBV3-1 (or the pseudogene TRBV3-2) and TRBJ2-5; no definite D call. The germline gives CDR1 LGHDT, CDR2 YNNKEL (reference sequence). The germline V and J ends were trimmed by 4 bases and 4 bases, with 13 bases remaining between them. The CDR3 is made up of 14 amino acids. CDR3 protein: CASSPRHKLETQYF. The CDR3, as DNA: TGTGCCAGCAGCCCAAGACACAAACTAGAGACCCAGTACTTC.

The chain joins TRBV25-1 to TRBJ2-7; D is unclear. The length of the CDR3 is 13 residues. Germline V gene sequence: CDR1 MGHDK, CDR2 SYGVNS. V dropped 4 bases and J dropped 6 bases, with 13 bases sitting between them. This chain's CDR3 is CASSVFSVPEQYF. The CDR3 bases are TGTGCCAGCAGTGTCTTCAGCGTGCCCGAGCAGTACTTC.

This chain joins TRBV15 and TRBJ1-2, with TRBD1 matching over 8 bases. V lost 3 bases and J lost 0; bases outside the gene matches: 12. Germline V gene sequence: CDR1 LNHNV, CDR2 YYDKDF (reference sequence). This CDR3 region has 18 residues. The CDR3 DNA sequence: TGTGCCACCAGCAGTGGACCGGGACAGGACCTCGCTAACTATGGCTACACCTTC. This codes for CATSSGPGQDLANYGYTF.

This clone has a single count. The chain combines TRBV25-1 with TRBJ1-3; TRBD1 agrees at 9 bases. V was clipped by 5 bases and J by 0 bases; unmatched bases: 5. Germline CDR1 MGHDK, CDR2 SYGVNS. The CDR3 runs to 16 residues. CDR3 sequence: CASSPGQGNSGNTIYF. In DNA, the CDR3 is TGTGCCAGCAGTCCGGGACAGGGTAACTCTGGAAACACCATATATTTT.

The chain recombines TRBV6-8 with TRBJ2-7; D might be TRBD2 (7 bases). Germline V lookup: CDR1 MNHGY, CDR2 SAAAGT. V lost 6 bases and J 4 bases, leaving 22 bases between the germline ends. The CDR3 length is 16 residues. The CDR3 region is CASRGEGGTHSYEQYF. In DNA form, the CDR3 reads TGTGCCAGCAGGGGGGAGGGGGGAACGCATTCGTACGAGCAGTACTTC.

This rearrangement joins TRBV19 to TRBJ1-3, with TRBD1 matching over 8 bases. V lost 7 bases to trimming and J lost 3 bases; unmatched junction nucleotides: 8. Looked up from germline, CDR1 is LNHDA and CDR2 is SQIVND (reference sequence). The CDR3 length is 15 residues. CDR3 sequence (DNA): TGTGCCAGTACAGACAGGGGTTTGCTTGGAAACACCATATATTTT. Residues: CASTDRGLLGNTIYF.

This clone occurred a few times. This chain uses TRBV11-2 with TRBJ2-1; weak D call: TRBD2 (6 bases). The germline gives CDR1 SGHAT, CDR2 FQNNGV. V lost 5 bases to trimming and J lost 5 bases, with 13 bases between them. The CDR3 is 14 amino acids. The CDR3 is CASSTQGLDNEQFF. CDR3 in DNA: TGTGCCAGCAGCACCCAGGGACTCGACAATGAGCAGTTCTTC.

The chain has TRBV5-8 and TRBJ1-1, with D possibly TRBD1 on 5 matching bases. Germline CDR1 and CDR2: SGHTS and YDEGEE. The germline V and J ends were trimmed by 7 bases and 4 bases, with 14 bases remaining between them. The CDR3 length is 13 residues. CDR3 coding DNA: TGTGCCAGCTTAACCAGGGTCCGCACTGAAGCTTTCTTT. The encoded protein is CASLTRVRTEAFF.

J is TRBJ1-4 and V is TRBV14; TRBD1 matches at 9 bases. The germline gives CDR1 SGHDN, CDR2 FVKESK. CDR3 length: 19 residues. V lost 4 bases, J lost 5 bases, and 17 bases stayed unmatched. In nucleotides, the CDR3 is TGTGCCAGCAGCCGAGAGGGGGACAGGGAAATGTCCCTAAATGAAAAACTGTTTTTT. Its translation is CASSREGDREMSLNEKLFF.

The chain links TRBV5-1 to TRBJ2-3, with D perhaps matching TRBD1 (5 bases). The germline V and J ends were trimmed by 0 bases and 8 bases, with 19 bases remaining between them. This CDR3 contains 16 residues. CDR1 is SGHRS and CDR2 is YFSETQ in the germline V gene. The CDR3: CASSLEVGLGVRTQYF. The CDR3 nucleotides read TGCGCCAGCAGCTTGGAGGTGGGGCTTGGGGTCCGTACGCAGTATTTT. The complete variable domain, with remaining parts taken from reference TRBV5-1 and TRBJ2-3, reads KAGVTQTPRYLIKTRGQQVTLSCSPISGHRSVSWYQQTPGQGLQFLFEYFSETQRNKGNFPGRFSGRQFSNSRSEMNVSTLELGDSALYLCASSLEVGLGVRTQYFGPGTRLTVL.

The V gene is TRBV29-1, the J gene TRBJ2-5, with 10 bases fitting TRBD2. CDR3 length: 14 residues. V lost 4 bases, J lost 5 bases, and 7 bases stayed unmatched. Germline CDR1 and CDR2: SQVTM and ANQGSEA. The CDR3 DNA reads as TGCAGCGTTGGACCTAGCGGGAGTCGGGAGACCCAGTACTTC. Translating it yields CSVGPSGSRETQYF. The full variable domain, in which reference TRBV29-1 and TRBJ2-5 provide the parts outside the CDR3, is SAVISQKPSRDICQRGTSLTIQCQVDSQVTMMFWYRQQPGQSLTLIATANQGSEATYESGFVIDKFPISRPNLTFSTLTVSNMSPEDSSIYLCSVGPSGSRETQYFGPGTRLLVL.

V and J are TRBV11-2 and TRBJ2-7; tentative D call: TRBD1 (7 bases). The CDR3 is 16 amino acids. The ends were cut back, 5 bases at V and 1 base at J, with 18 bases in the middle. Germline V lookup: CDR1 SGHAT, CDR2 FQNNGV. This CDR3 is CASSPFQGGLSYEQYF. CDR3 coding DNA: TGTGCCAGCAGCCCATTTCAGGGGGGTCTATCCTACGAGCAGTACTTC.